This TCR beta chain was retrieved from a study of T cell changes during pregnancy in multiple sclerosis. Sequenced by immunoSEQ multiplex PCR; TCRdb stores in-frame clones only, minus some. The table shows 70,000 to 100,000 clones, with about 94% occurring only once. Trimming cost V 5 bases and J 1 base, with 8 bases left between them. The germline gives CDR1 SGHVS, CDR2 FNYEAQ. CDR3 length equals 14 residues. The gene calls are TRBV7-6 and TRBJ2-2; a possible D gene is TRBD2 (5 bases). This material consisted of peripheral blood, taken in the third trimester of pregnancy. This sequence was found in a female donor in good health, enrolled as a control in a pregnancy study. CDR3 sequence: CASSSGRNTGELFF. DNA of the CDR3: TGTGCCAGCAGCAGCGGACGGAACACCGGGGAGCTGTTTTTT.